This T cell receptor (beta chain) was recorded in a study of cytotoxic CD8 clonotypes in ibrutinib-treated CLL. Study summary: When averaged across all of the samples, the counts came to approximately 250,000 productive templates and about 89,000 productive rearrangements.

V was pared by 6 bases and J by 2 bases, with 4 bases of the junction left unmatched. The germline CDR1 and CDR2 sequences are SNHLY and FYNNEI. The CDR3 has 13 amino acids. Profiling relied on immunoSEQ multiplex PCR, and the TCRdb table lists in-frame clones only, not all of them. The repertoire includes around 50,000 clones, more than 55% of them detected once, and approximately 30% sits in the top ten. The rearrangement joins TRBV2 to TRBJ2-7; 7 positions agree with TRBD1. The receptor was derived from a human donor with chronic lymphocytic leukemia. This sample comprised PBMCs, obtained after 24 months of ibrutinib treatment. The CDR3 DNA reads as TGTGCCAGCAGGCACAGGGGAGCCTACGAGCAGTACTTC. This gives the protein CASRHRGAYEQYF.